In this sample, the clone carrying this TCR beta chain turned up many times. Trimming removed 1 base at V and 4 bases at J, with 13 bases between. This CDR3 region has 14 residues. CDR1 is DFQATT, CDR2 SNEGSKA, per germline (reference sequence). One entry per CDR3 protein results from TCRdb running MiXCR on the 5' RACE reads. The sample has roughly 76,000 distinct CDR3 sequences; more than 4.5% are singletons. The record originates from a study of T cells of healthy individuals. This sequence originates from a female donor in good health. This sequence joins TRBV20-1 and TRBJ2-5; TRBD2 might be the D (5 bases). CDR3 bases: TGCAGTGCTAGAGCCGGGGAGATTGCAGAGACCCAGTACTTC. As protein: CSARAGEIAETQYF.